Following are 30 T cell receptor beta chains from one sample sequenced in a study of blood T cell repertoires in COVID-19. Sequencing used immunoSEQ multiplex PCR; TCRdb keeps in-frame clones, though not all of them. The sample lists more than 80,000 clones, roughly 90% seen once, with about 1.7% in the top ten. The sample was peripheral blood. The receptor source for this set is a man of 80 years or more with acute or convalescent COVID-19.

This clone has a handful of counts. The chain has TRBV29-1 and TRBJ1-1; the D gene is possibly TRBD1 (6 bases). Germline values: CDR1 SQVTM, CDR2 ANQGSEA. CDR3 size: 14 residues. Trimming cost V 7 bases and J 0 bases, with 15 bases left between them. The CDR3 sequence: CSGGSGAMNTEAFF. CDR3 nucleotide sequence: TGCAGCGGAGGATCAGGGGCCATGAACACTGAAGCTTTCTTT.

The table lists this clone with a few counts. The rearrangement links TRBV6-6 to TRBJ1-1; 7 nucleotides match TRBD1. There are 12 residues in the CDR3. V gave up 6 bases and J gave up 6 bases; unmatched junction bases: 4. CDR1 and CDR2 (germline): MNHNY, SVGAGI (reference sequence). The CDR3 DNA is TGTGCCAGCAGGGAGGGGGCCCCTGAAGCTTTCTTT. It yields the protein CASREGAPEAFF.

The rearrangement links TRBV3-1 (or the pseudogene TRBV3-2) to TRBJ2-2; possible D gene TRBD1, 6 bases. Germline V gene sequence: CDR1 LGHDT, CDR2 YNNKEL (reference sequence). The V end was cut by 0 bases, the J end by 3 bases, with 8 bases between. This CDR3 comprises 15 residues. Written as DNA, the CDR3 is TGTGCCAGCAGCCAAGATCCAGGGGACACCGGGGAGCTGTTTTTT. Translating gives CASSQDPGDTGELFF.

This rearrangement joins TRBV3-1 (or the pseudogene TRBV3-2) to TRBJ1-4; 8 bases align to TRBD1. The V segment lost 2 bases and the J segment 7 bases; nucleotides outside the gene matches: 3. Germline V gives CDR1 LGHDT, CDR2 YNNKEL (reference sequence). The CDR3 spans 14 residues. The CDR3 region is CASSQRDRIEKLFF. The CDR3 region has the DNA TGTGCCAGCAGCCAAAGGGACAGGATTGAAAAACTGTTTTTT.

This clone was picked up one time. The chain employs TRBV6-6 and TRBJ2-3; the match to TRBD2 covers 9 bases. The length of the CDR3 is 17 residues. Trimming took 5 bases from V and 3 from J; bases not matched to a gene: 12. Per germline, CDR1 MNHNY and CDR2 SVGAGI (reference sequence). CDR3 loop: CASSPRGSGRWTDTQYF. The CDR3 region has the DNA TGTGCCAGCAGTCCCAGGGGTAGCGGGAGATGGACAGATACGCAGTATTTT.

The chain carries TRBV28 and TRBJ1-6, with a possible D match to TRBD1 (6 bases). CDR1 is MDHEN and CDR2 is SYDVKM in the germline V gene. Deletions cut 6 bases from V and 9 bases from J, with 24 bases between. This CDR3 spans 17 amino acids. CDR3 protein: CASSPTGGAIRISPLHF. As DNA, the CDR3 is TGTGCCAGCAGCCCAACGGGGGGCGCAATCCGCATTTCACCCCTCCACTTT.

The rearrangement uses TRBV10-3 and TRBJ2-4; 12 bases map to TRBD2. CDR3 length: 16 residues. Germline loops: CDR1 ENHRY, CDR2 SYGVKD. Trimming cost V 2 bases and J 6 bases; bases outside gene matches: 5. CDR3 protein: CAISERLAGGVNIQYF. As DNA, the CDR3 is TGTGCCATCAGTGAGCGCCTAGCGGGAGGGGTAAACATTCAGTACTTC.

The rearrangement uses TRBV25-1 and TRBJ2-5; D is possibly TRBD1 (7 bases). Trimming removed 0 bases from V and 5 bases from J, with 22 bases in between. Germline CDR1 and CDR2: MGHDK and SYGVNS. The CDR3 has 18 residues. CDR3 nucleotides: TGTGCCAGCAGTGAATATCGTGGAGGGGGCGGTGGTCGGGAGACCCAGTACTTC. Its translation: CASSEYRGGGGGRETQYF.

This chain links TRBV5-1 with TRBJ2-1; TRBD2 matches 14 bases. CDR3 size: 16 residues. The ends lost 4 bases at V and 8 bases at J; junction bases unmatched: 8. Germline V gene data show CDR1 as SGHRS and CDR2 as YFSETQ. Here the CDR3 DNA reads TGCGCCAGCAGCGCCGGACTAGCGGGAGGTGTCTATGAGCAGTTCTTC. Its protein product is CASSAGLAGGVYEQFF.

This clone was recorded once. The chain combines TRBV6-5 with TRBJ1-1; no clear D. CDR1 is MNHEY, CDR2 SVGAGI, per germline. The CDR3 extends over 13 amino acids. V was pared by 2 bases and J by 0 bases, with 4 bases between. The CDR3 spells CASSYDLNTEAFF. The DNA for the CDR3 is TGTGCCAGCAGTTACGACTTGAACACTGAAGCTTTCTTT.

V and J are TRBV19 and TRBJ1-1; D not resolved. The V end was cut by 5 bases, the J end by 1 base, with 5 bases between. This CDR3 comprises 12 residues. The germline CDR1 and CDR2 sequences are LNHDA and SQIVND (reference sequence). The CDR3 loop is CASSRQNTEAFF. For the CDR3, the DNA is TGTGCCAGTAGTCGACAGAACACTGAAGCTTTCTTT.

The chain joins TRBV3-1 (or the pseudogene TRBV3-2) to TRBJ1-2; 9 nucleotides match TRBD1. V lost 4 bases to trimming and J lost 8 bases; unmatched junction nucleotides: 17. Germline loops: CDR1 LGHDT, CDR2 YNNKEL (reference sequence). The CDR3 length is 17 residues. The CDR3 region has the DNA TGTGCCAGCAGCCGTACCCAATTAGACAGGGGGATCGGGGGCTACACCTTC. Translation gives CASSRTQLDRGIGGYTF.

The chain carries TRBV19 and TRBJ1-5, with 10 bases aligning to TRBD1. Germline loops: CDR1 LNHDA, CDR2 SQIVND (reference sequence). The CDR3 is made up of 14 amino acids. J gave up 4 bases and V 6 bases, and 3 bases lay outside the gene matches. The DNA for the CDR3 is TGTGCCAGTAGCCTGGGACAGGGGAATCAGCCCCAGCATTTT. It yields the protein CASSLGQGNQPQHF.

The chain links TRBV28 to TRBJ2-1, with 14 bases aligning to TRBD2. J was trimmed by 4 bases and V by 5 bases; bases with no gene match: 10. From germline, CDR1 is MDHEN and CDR2 SYDVKM. The length of the CDR3 is 18 residues. CDR3 amino acids: CASSPGLAGVPGYNEQFF. The CDR3 DNA sequence: TGTGCCAGCAGTCCGGGACTAGCGGGAGTCCCAGGGTACAATGAGCAGTTCTTC.

The chain couples TRBV24-1 to TRBJ1-1; D possibly corresponds to TRBD1 (5 bases). Trimming cost V 1 base and J 10 bases, with 9 bases left between them. The CDR3 covers 12 residues. Germline V gives CDR1 KGHDR, CDR2 SFDVKD. CDR3 sequence (DNA): TGTGCCACCAGTGATTTAAAGGGGCGAGCTTTCTTT. This gives the protein CATSDLKGRAFF.

The chain carries TRBV2 and TRBJ2-7; 7 positions match TRBD1. Germline V gene sequence: CDR1 SNHLY, CDR2 FYNNEI. The CDR3 has 15 residues. V shed 5 bases, J shed 4 bases, and the junction held 11 bases outside the gene matches. As DNA, the CDR3 is TGTGCCAGCAGTATTGACAGGGATCGGATTTACGAGCAGTACTTC. It is translated as CASSIDRDRIYEQYF.

Only a few counts were recorded for this clone. This chain uses TRBV12-5 with TRBJ2-5, with D perhaps matching TRBD2 (6 bases). Germline V gene data show CDR1 as LGHNT and CDR2 as FRNRAP. The CDR3 covers 11 residues. DNA of the CDR3: TGTGCCACGGGAGTTCGGGAGACCCAGTACTTC. Protein product: CATGVRETQYF.

The chain joins TRBV28 to TRBJ2-3, with TRBD2 matching 8 bases. CDR1 is MDHEN and CDR2 is SYDVKM in the germline V gene. The CDR3 length is 16 residues. With V trimmed by 5 bases and J by 2 bases, 9 bases remained unmatched. The CDR3 DNA sequence: TGTGCCAGCAGTCCCCGACGGGGGGGATACACAGATACGCAGTATTTT. Amino acid sequence: CASSPRRGGYTDTQYF.

This clone was counted a single time. This rearrangement joins TRBV5-1 to TRBJ2-1; 11 bases are shared with TRBD1. V lost 3 bases and J lost 8; bases outside the gene matches: 13. In germline, CDR1 is SGHRS, CDR2 YFSETQ. This CDR3 has 17 residues. The CDR3 DNA sequence: TGCGCCAGCAGCTCGATCCCAGGACAGGGGGCGTATGATGAGCAGTTCTTC. Amino acids: CASSSIPGQGAYDEQFF.

The CDR3 region is CSVKEGGPYNEQFF. In DNA form, the CDR3 reads TGCAGCGTTAAGGAAGGGGGCCCTTATAATGAGCAGTTCTTC. The V call is TRBV29-1, the J call TRBJ2-1, with 7 bases identical to TRBD1. Germline values: CDR1 SQVTM, CDR2 ANQGSEA. V shed 5 bases and J 7 bases; nucleotides not matched to a gene: 11. The CDR3 spans 14 residues.

This clone was seen a handful of times. The V call is TRBV7-2, the J call TRBJ2-7; possibly TRBD2 for D (6 bases). This CDR3 comprises 16 residues. The V and J ends lost 8 bases and 1 base respectively, with 21 bases between them. Germline V gene sequence: CDR1 SGHTA, CDR2 FQGNSA. Written as DNA, the CDR3 is TGTGCCAGCCAATCGGCGGTGGGAGGTGGTTCCTACGAGCAGTACTTC. This sequence encodes CASQSAVGGGSYEQYF.

This chain connects TRBV19 to TRBJ2-2; TRBD1 might be the D (5 bases). The V gene's germline CDR1 is LNHDA and CDR2 SQIVND (reference sequence). V was shortened by 7 bases and J by 0 bases, with 12 bases between the two germline ends. There are 15 residues in the CDR3. CDR3 bases: TGTGCCAGTAACCCGACAGCAGCGAACACCGGGGAGCTGTTTTTT. Translation gives CASNPTAANTGELFF.

This chain uses TRBV7-8 with TRBJ2-3, with 7 positions matching TRBD1. The trim removed 5 bases at V and 2 bases at J, leaving 10 bases unmatched. CDR1 SGHVS and CDR2 FQNEAQ come from the germline V gene. This CDR3 contains 16 residues. CDR3 loop: CASSADATGSTDTQYF. Written as DNA, the CDR3 is TGTGCCAGCAGCGCCGACGCGACAGGGTCCACAGATACGCAGTATTTT. The whole variable domain, remainder taken from reference TRBV7-8 and TRBJ2-3, is GAGVSQSPRYKVAKRGQDVALRCDPISGHVSLFWYQQALGQGPEFLTYFQNEAQLDKSGLPSDRFFAERPEGSVSTLKIQRTQQEDSAVYLCASSADATGSTDTQYFGPGTRLTVL.

The chain combines TRBV28 with TRBJ2-7; no clear D gene. Looked up from germline, CDR1 is MDHEN and CDR2 is SYDVKM. This CDR3 contains 12 residues. The V end lost 6 bases, the J end lost 2 bases, and 8 bases lay between the germline ends. The CDR3 here is CASSSPPYEQYF. DNA of the CDR3: TGTGCCAGCAGCTCTCCCCCCTACGAGCAGTACTTC.

The CDR3 bases are TGTGCCAGCAGCAGACAGGGATCGAACACTGAAGCTTTCTTT. Translating it yields CASSRQGSNTEAFF. The J gene is TRBJ1-1, the V gene TRBV5-5; TRBD1 matches at 7 bases. V dropped 4 bases and J dropped 1; count of bases not matched to a gene: 4. The germline CDR1 and CDR2 sequences are SGHKS and YYEKEE (reference sequence). This CDR3 comprises 14 residues.

V and J are TRBV12-2 and TRBJ2-2; TRBD1, the D gene given by the table, was not confirmed from the DNA. TRBV12-2 is flagged as a pseudogene. This CDR3 comprises 16 residues. The CDR3 sequence is CASRLARRGNTGELFF. The CDR3 DNA reads as TGTGCAAGTCGCTTAGCGCGCAGGGGGAACACCGGGGAGCTGTTTTTT.

The chain links TRBV7-8 to TRBJ2-1, with TRBD2 matching over 14 bases. The CDR3 has 17 amino acids. Germline V lookup: CDR1 SGHVS, CDR2 FQNEAQ. The V gene end was trimmed by 4 bases and the J gene end by 12 bases; junction bases not matched to a gene: 14. The CDR3 DNA is TGTGCCAGCAGCTCTGCTCCTCCGGGACTAGCGGGAGTTTGGCAGTTCTTC. Amino acids: CASSSAPPGLAGVWQFF.

The rearrangement links TRBV6-2 or TRBV6-3 to TRBJ2-1, with 11 bases identical to TRBD2. The CDR3 length is 15 residues. J gave up 9 bases and V 6 bases, and 10 bases lay outside the gene matches. CDR1 and CDR2 (germline): MNHEY, SVGEGT. CDR3: CASSSPSGRFFEQFF. CDR3 DNA: TGTGCCAGCAGCTCCCCTAGCGGGAGGTTTTTTGAGCAGTTCTTC.

The CDR3, as DNA: TGTGCCAGCAGCTTCTGGGGCCAAAGCTCCTACAATGAGCAGTTCTTC. As protein: CASSFWGQSSYNEQFF. This chain joins TRBV11-1 and TRBJ2-1; D is perhaps TRBD1 (5 bases). Deletions cut 3 bases from V and 0 bases from J, with 12 bases between. The V gene's germline CDR1 is SGHAT and CDR2 FQDESV (reference sequence). This CDR3 is 16 amino acids long.

J is TRBJ2-2 and V is TRBV18, with D possibly TRBD1 on 6 matching bases. This CDR3 has 15 residues. CDR1 and CDR2 (germline): KGHSH, LQKENI. Trimming took off 0 bases at V and 5 bases at J, with 10 bases between the two ends. The CDR3 reads CASSPPPGVTGELFF. The CDR3, as DNA: TGTGCCAGCTCACCACCGCCAGGGGTGACCGGGGAGCTGTTTTTT.